The rows below give T cell receptor beta chains drawn from one sample of a study of blood T cell repertoires in COVID-19. Clones were read by immunoSEQ multiplex PCR, and TCRdb kept only the in-frame ones, dropping some. The repertoire includes about 55,000 clones, approximately 85% of them detected once, and approximately 15% sits in the top ten. The specimen was peripheral blood. The receptors here all came from a human donor in a cohort sampled during active COVID-19. Each CDR3 is given with its conserved first and last residue. The D gene is left open where the match is weak. The size field is filled for only some rows; it gives once, few, many or a size class.

>TRBJ1-2|TRBD1|TRBV6-1|NA
CASSEATGAYGYTF
TGTGCCAGCAGTGAAGCGACAGGGGCCTATGGCTACACCTTC
>TRBJ1-2|NA|TRBV6-5|NA
CASSKMGGGDYGYTF
TGTGCCAGCAGTAAGATGGGGGGGGGAGACTATGGCTACACCTTC
>TRBJ2-2|TRBD1|TRBV7-2|NA
CASSRERGRDGELFF
TGTGCCAGCAGCAGGGAGAGGGGGCGAGACGGGGAGCTGTTTTTT
>TRBJ2-2|TRBD1|TRBV5-1|NA
CASSFSGQVTGELFF
TGCGCCAGCAGCTTTTCGGGACAGGTCACCGGGGAGCTGTTTTTT
>TRBJ1-1|NA|TRBV29-1|NA
CSSQGMNTEAFF
TGCAGTTCACAGGGCATGAACACTGAAGCTTTCTTT
>TRBJ1-5|NA|TRBV4-2|NA
CASSQAQGSGQPQHF
TGTGCCAGCAGCCAAGCTCAGGGTAGCGGGCAGCCCCAGCATTTT
>TRBJ2-7|TRBD1|TRBV5-1|NA
CASRRLTGNEQYF
TGCGCCAGCAGGAGATTGACAGGGAACGAGCAGTACTTC
>TRBJ2-7|TRBD1|TRBV18|NA
CASSTGTVSYEQYF
TGTGCCAGCTCAACCGGGACAGTCTCCTACGAGCAGTACTTC
>TRBJ1-1|NA|TRBV3-1/TRBV3-2|NA
CASSHRQVTEAFF
TGTGCCAGCAGCCACCGGCAGGTCACTGAAGCTTTCTTT
>TRBJ2-2|TRBD2|TRBV10-3|few
CATSTSGNTGELFF
TGTGCCACCTCGACTAGCGGGAACACCGGGGAGCTGTTTTTT
>TRBJ2-7|TRBD1|TRBV7-8|NA
CASSSSGTAAYEQYF
TGTGCCAGCAGCTCCTCCGGGACAGCGGCCTACGAGCAGTACTTC
>TRBJ1-1|NA|TRBV3-1/TRBV3-2|NA
CASSLRQSNTEAFF
TGTGCCAGCAGCTTGCGACAGTCCAACACTGAAGCTTTCTTT
>TRBJ2-3|NA|TRBV11-2|NA
CASSPMPTTRGTDTQYF
TGTGCCAGCAGCCCCATGCCTACCACGCGGGGCACAGATACGCAGTATTTT
>TRBJ2-1|NA|TRBV4-1|NA
CASSQEGREQFF
TGCGCCAGCAGCCAGGAGGGGCGTGAGCAGTTCTTC
>TRBJ2-2|TRBD1|TRBV5-1|once
CASSWDSLNTGELFF
TGCGCCAGCAGCTGGGACAGCCTGAACACCGGGGAGCTGTTTTTT
>TRBJ2-1|TRBD2|TRBV9|NA
CASSGTSRSYNEQFF
TGTGCCAGCAGCGGGACTAGCCGGTCCTACAATGAGCAGTTCTTC
>TRBJ1-6|TRBD1|TRBV18|NA
CASSPGTGDSPLHF
TGTGCCAGCTCACCAGGGACAGGGGATTCACCCCTCCACTTT
>TRBJ1-5|NA|TRBV2|NA
CASSAGLRQPQHF
TGTGCCAGCAGTGCAGGGTTAAGGCAGCCCCAGCATTTT
>TRBJ1-1|NA|TRBV15|NA
CATSRDLSGEAFF
TGTGCCACCAGCAGAGATCTCTCCGGGGAAGCTTTCTTT
>TRBJ2-2|NA|TRBV5-8|NA
CASSPQSRTANTGELFF
TGTGCCAGCAGCCCGCAATCGCGGACAGCGAACACCGGGGAGCTGTTTTTT
>TRBJ1-2|TRBD1|TRBV10-2|NA
CASRGDRGHCYGYTF
TGCGCCAGCAGGGGAGACAGGGGGCATTGCTATGGCTACACCTTC
>TRBJ2-3|TRBD1|TRBV14|NA
CASSQGQGRDTQYF
TGTGCCAGCAGCCAAGGACAGGGAAGAGATACGCAGTATTTT
>TRBJ1-2|TRBD1|TRBV7-9|NA
CASRPPTGGPNYGYTF
TGTGCCAGCAGGCCGCCTACAGGGGGCCCCAACTATGGCTACACCTTC
>TRBJ2-7|TRBD1|TRBV30|NA
CAWSARDRGSYEQYF
TGTGCCTGGAGTGCCAGGGACAGGGGATCCTACGAGCAGTACTTC
>TRBJ1-5|NA|TRBV6-5|NA
CASRDSFNQPQHF
TGTGCCAGCAGAGACAGCTTCAATCAGCCCCAGCATTTT
>TRBJ2-5|NA|TRBV5-1|NA
CASSFSITETQYF
TGCGCCAGCAGCTTTAGCATTACTGAGACCCAGTACTTC
>TRBJ2-7|NA|TRBV7-9|once
CASSLMGAGEQYF
TGTGCCAGCAGCCTAATGGGGGCGGGCGAGCAGTACTTC
>TRBJ2-1|TRBD2|TRBV30|NA
CAWSPLRSSGRHEQFF
TGTGCCTGGAGTCCCCTCCGTAGTAGCGGGAGGCATGAGCAGTTCTTC
>TRBJ1-1|TRBD1|TRBV5-1|NA
CASSLGTGLYTEAFF
TGCGCCAGCAGCTTGGGGACAGGGCTGTACACTGAAGCTTTCTTT
>TRBJ2-2|NA|TRBV11-1|NA
CASSDSRTAGELFF
TGTGCCAGCTCCGACAGCCGGACCGCCGGGGAGCTGTTTTTT
>TRBJ2-5|NA|TRBV10-1|NA
CASSDPGRTQETQYF
TGCGCCAGCAGTGACCCCGGTAGAACCCAAGAGACCCAGTACTTC
>TRBJ2-7|NA|TRBV21-1|NA
CASTRTGVREQYF
TGTGCCAGCACTCGGACAGGGGTAAGGGAGCAGTACTTC
>TRBJ2-1|TRBD2|TRBV5-1|NA
CASRGGITTYNEQFF
TGCGCCAGCAGGGGGGGGATAACCACCTACAATGAGCAGTTCTTC
>TRBJ2-2|TRBD1|TRBV19|NA
CASSPRTGDRTGELFF
TGTGCCAGTAGTCCGCGGACAGGGGACCGCACCGGGGAGCTGTTTTTT
>TRBJ2-3|TRBD2|TRBV5-6|NA
CASSSQTSGRASTDTQYF
TGTGCCAGCAGCTCCCAGACTAGCGGGAGGGCTAGCACAGATACGCAGTATTTT
>TRBJ1-4|TRBD1|TRBV5-6|NA
CASSSRQGALEKLFF
TGTGCCAGCAGCTCCCGACAGGGGGCTCTTGAAAAACTGTTTTTT
>TRBJ1-1|NA|TRBV19|NA
CASSIRREWPEAFF
TGTGCCAGTAGTATAAGGAGGGAATGGCCTGAAGCTTTCTTT
>TRBJ1-1|NA|TRBV10-3|NA
CAIRKETEGDTEAFF
TGTGCCATCAGGAAAGAGACAGAGGGGGACACTGAAGCTTTCTTT
>TRBJ2-1|TRBD2|TRBV11-2|NA
CASTLGLAANNEQFF
TGTGCCAGCACCCTAGGACTAGCGGCTAACAATGAGCAGTTCTTC
>TRBJ2-3|TRBD1|TRBV11-2|NA
CASSPTGTATDTQYF
TGTGCCAGCAGCCCTACAGGGACAGCCACAGATACGCAGTATTTT
>TRBJ2-7|TRBD1|TRBV15|NA
CATSSPGTGRLGEQYF
TGTGCCACCAGCAGTCCCGGGACAGGGAGGTTGGGAGAGCAGTACTTC
>TRBJ1-3|NA|TRBV7-9|NA
CASTTSGGNTIYF
TGTGCCAGCACCACTTCTGGAGGGAACACCATATATTTT
>TRBJ2-4|NA|TRBV3-1/TRBV3-2|NA
CASSQVSKQYF
TGTGCCAGCAGCCAAGTTTCAAAACAGTACTTC
>TRBJ2-1|NA|TRBV3-1/TRBV3-2|NA
CASSQGGGVYNEQFF
TGTGCCAGCAGCCAAGGCGGAGGGGTGTACAATGAGCAGTTCTTC
>TRBJ2-3|NA|TRBV25-1|NA
CASSDPRSTDTQYF
TGTGCCAGCAGTGACCCCAGGAGCACAGATACGCAGTATTTT
>TRBJ2-4|TRBD2|TRBV7-2|NA
CASSLGGGNIQYF
TGTGCCAGCAGCTTAGGCGGGGGAAACATTCAGTACTTC
>TRBJ2-4|TRBD2|TRBV30|NA
CAWRISGTKNIQYF
TGTGCCTGGAGAATTAGCGGGACCAAAAACATTCAGTACTTC
>TRBJ1-2|TRBD1|TRBV2|NA
CASSETEQGARGYTF
TGTGCCAGCAGTGAAACGGAACAGGGGGCGCGTGGCTACACCTTC
>TRBJ2-7|TRBD2|TRBV19|once
CASSQLAGVTYEQYF
TGTGCCAGTAGTCAACTAGCGGGGGTTACCTACGAGCAGTACTTC
>TRBJ2-7|TRBD1|TRBV2|once
CASSGGQTNTGQYF
TGTGCCAGCAGTGGGGGACAGACTAATACGGGGCAGTACTTC
>TRBJ1-4|TRBD1|TRBV7-9|NA
CASSVGQTGEKLFF
TGTGCCAGCAGCGTTGGACAGACAGGGGAAAAACTGTTTTTT
>TRBJ2-1|TRBD2|TRBV5-5|NA
CASSFRTSGRATYNEQFF
TGTGCCAGCAGCTTTAGGACTAGCGGGCGCGCCACCTACAATGAGCAGTTCTTC
>TRBJ2-7|TRBD1|TRBV27|NA
CASSLNFDRESYEQYF
TGTGCCAGCAGTTTAAATTTCGACAGGGAGTCCTACGAGCAGTACTTC
>TRBJ2-3|TRBD2|TRBV20-1|few
CSASDPLAGGFDTQYF
TGCAGTGCTAGTGACCCGCTAGCGGGGGGGTTCGATACGCAGTATTTT
>TRBJ2-3|NA|TRBV7-6|NA
CASTLRGSSTDTQYF
TGTGCCAGCACCCTAAGGGGGTCTAGCACAGATACGCAGTATTTT
>TRBJ1-5|TRBD1|TRBV7-6|NA
CASSPLTGLGQPQHF
TGTGCCAGCAGCCCCCTGACAGGGTTGGGTCAGCCCCAGCATTTT
>TRBJ1-1|NA|TRBV2|NA
CASITQGNTEAFF
TGTGCCAGCATTACACAGGGGAACACTGAAGCTTTCTTT
>TRBJ1-3|TRBD1|TRBV7-2|NA
CASSLGAGTAGNTIYF
TGTGCCAGCAGCTTAGGGGCTGGGACAGCCGGAAACACCATATATTTT